This T cell receptor beta chain was profiled in a study of T cells in Graves' hyperthyroidism and ophthalmopathy. Findings of the study overall: Blood also contained most expanded thyroid clonotypes above 0.001. By a 13 V-J model, ophthalmopathy was set apart from stable hyperthyroidism. Ophthalmopathy onset followed model prediction by a median around six months.

Amplification of TCR beta CDR3 regions was performed using RNA transcripts as template. An initial round of RT-PCR targeting the TCR CDR3 relied on the HTBI primer set. TCRdb re-called the multiplex PCR reads with MiXCR, one entry per CDR3 protein. This repertoire shows 500,000 to 600,000 distinct CDR3 sequences, around 45% found once; its top ten account for roughly 19%. The V gene's germline CDR1 is SEHNR and CDR2 FQNEAQ (reference sequence). The CDR3 totals 16 residues. V shed 5 bases and J shed 5 bases, with 18 bases lying between them. In its sample, this clonotype was seen many times. Its antigen is as yet unknown.

The sequencing input was peripheral blood or thyroid tissue (not recorded which). The source is an adult woman with Graves' disease, either hyperthyroidism or ophthalmopathy (not recorded which). The rearrangement joins TRBV7-9 to TRBJ2-2; D assignment may be TRBD1 or TRBD2 (5 bases each). CDR3 DNA sequence: TGTGCCAGCAGCCCGTCTAGGGGAGTCCGTACCGGGGAGCTGTTTTTT. Residues: CASSPSRGVRTGELFF. Together with reference TRBV7-9 and TRBJ2-2, the CDR3 gives the full variable domain: DTGVSQNPRHKITKRGQNVTFRCDPISEHNRLYWYRQTLGQGPEFLTYFQNEAQLEKSRLLSDRFSAERPKGSFSTLEIQRTEQGDSAMYLCASSPSRGVRTGELFFGEGSRLTVL.